One sample yielded the 15 T cell receptor beta chains listed below, sequenced in a study of control samples from healthy donors and cancer patients. Produced via immunoSEQ multiplex PCR; TCRdb's table is partial and in-frame only. The sample has under 70,000 clones; 90% are singletons. Sequenced input: PBMCs. These TCRs come from a woman aged 45 to 65 with colorectal cancer.

The chain links TRBV19 to TRBJ1-6; D remains ambiguous. In germline, CDR1 is LNHDA, CDR2 SQIVND (reference sequence). CDR3 size: 15 residues. V shed 5 bases and J shed 7 bases, with 15 bases lying between them. The CDR3 here is CASSGLALGNSPLHF. CDR3 coding DNA: TGTGCCAGTAGTGGTCTTGCCCTCGGCAATTCACCCCTCCACTTT.

This clone was observed once. The chain uses TRBV11-3 and TRBJ2-2; no reliable D call. Germline-derived CDR1 and CDR2 are SGHNT and YENEEA. The germline V and J ends were trimmed by 5 bases and 7 bases, with 5 bases remaining between them. The CDR3 is 11 residues long. CDR3 residues: CASSGHGELFF. For the CDR3, the DNA is TGTGCCAGCAGCGGGCACGGGGAGCTGTTTTTT.

This chain uses TRBV5-4 with TRBJ1-2, with a possible D match to TRBD1 (6 bases). This CDR3 region has 16 residues. The V gene lost 4 bases and the J gene lost 2 bases, with 18 bases spanning the gap. The germline CDR1 and CDR2 sequences are SGHNT and YYREEE (reference sequence). DNA of the CDR3: TGTGCCAGCAGCCCGAATATCAGGGGTAGAAACTATGGCTACACCTTC. Translation gives CASSPNIRGRNYGYTF.

This chain connects TRBV28 to TRBJ1-3; 7 bases fit TRBD1. The CDR3 length is 15 residues. V shed 6 bases and J 0 bases; nucleotides not matched to a gene: 5. Germline V gene lookup returns CDR1 MDHEN and CDR2 SYDVKM. DNA of the CDR3: TGTGCCAGCAGCTCGGGACAGTCCTCTGGAAACACCATATATTTT. Its protein product is CASSSGQSSGNTIYF.

The chain recombines TRBV3-1 (or the pseudogene TRBV3-2) with TRBJ2-1; unclear D gene. From germline, CDR1 is LGHDT and CDR2 YNNKEL (reference sequence). V was shortened by 0 bases and J by 4 bases, with 16 bases between the two germline ends. This CDR3 spans 17 amino acids. CDR3 DNA sequence: TGTGCCAGCAGCCAAGATAAAGGCGGACGTACTTACAATGAGCAGTTCTTC. It encodes CASSQDKGGRTYNEQFF.

The rearrangement links TRBV6-1 to TRBJ1-5; D not certain. The CDR3 consists of 15 residues. The germline V gene encodes CDR1 MNHNS and CDR2 SASEGT. Trimming pared 2 bases from V and 1 base from J, leaving 9 bases between. CDR3 DNA sequence: TGTGCCAGCAGTGAACTAGGAGTAAGCAATCAGCCCCAGCATTTT. Amino acid sequence: CASSELGVSNQPQHF.

The chain carries TRBV2 and TRBJ2-3; D gene unclear. Trimming cost V 7 bases and J 6 bases, with 11 bases left between them. CDR1 and CDR2 (germline): SNHLY, FYNNEI. This CDR3 has 12 residues. The CDR3 region is CASKPQGDTQYF. CDR3 DNA sequence: TGTGCCAGCAAGCCCCAAGGGGATACGCAGTATTTT.

The chain links TRBV7-8 to TRBJ2-3, with D tentatively TRBD2 (5 bases). Germline V lookup: CDR1 SGHVS, CDR2 FQNEAQ. CDR3 size: 14 residues. V lost 6 bases and J 2 bases, leaving 12 bases between the germline ends. DNA for the CDR3: TGTGCCAGCAGTTTCCGGGGAAACACAGATACGCAGTATTTT. Its translation is CASSFRGNTDTQYF.

The V and J genes are TRBV29-1 and TRBJ1-2, with D possibly being TRBD1 (6 bases). Trimming left V 6 bases short and J 4 bases short, with 15 bases between. CDR1 and CDR2 from the germline V gene are SQVTM and ANQGSEA. The CDR3 contains 13 residues. The CDR3 sequence: CSVGGGSGYGYTF. The CDR3 DNA reads as TGCAGCGTGGGAGGGGGTAGCGGCTATGGCTACACCTTC.

The CDR3 bases are TGTGCCAGCTCCGACAGGTCGGGGGAGACCCAGTACTTC. This encodes CASSDRSGETQYF. The genes are TRBV18 and TRBJ2-5; D might be TRBD1 (6 bases). The CDR3 runs to 13 residues. V dropped 6 bases and J dropped 5 bases, with 13 bases sitting between them. Per germline, CDR1 KGHSH and CDR2 LQKENI.

On this clone: This CDR3 is also generated by other DNA sequences in the sample. The CDR3 reads CASSSGLSGRGRQFF. The CDR3 nucleotides are TGTGCCAGCAGCTCAGGACTCAGCGGGAGGGGAAGGCAGTTCTTC. V and J are TRBV5-8 and TRBJ2-1; 10 bases line up with TRBD2. Germline CDR1 and CDR2: SGHTS and YDEGEE. This CDR3 has 15 residues. Germline trimming cut 3 bases from V and 12 bases from J; bases unmatched to any gene: 12.

The chain links TRBV9 to TRBJ1-4; the match to TRBD1 covers 7 bases. The CDR3 spans 15 residues. Germline CDR1 is SGDLS and CDR2 is YYNGEE. The junction had 4 bases not matched to a gene; V was cut back by 0 bases and J by 5 bases. CDR3 loop: CASSVGEQGNEKLFF. The CDR3 coding sequence is TGTGCCAGCAGCGTAGGGGAACAGGGGAATGAAAAACTGTTTTTT.

V usage is TRBV5-1 and J usage is TRBJ2-1; D is unclear. CDR1 is SGHRS and CDR2 is YFSETQ in the germline V gene. The CDR3 has 14 amino acids. V was pared by 0 bases and J by 3 bases, with 7 bases between. CDR3 DNA sequence: TGCGCCAGCAGCTTGGGTCTCAGCTACAATGAGCAGTTCTTC. Translating it yields CASSLGLSYNEQFF.

The chain uses TRBV10-3 and TRBJ2-3; perhaps TRBD2 as D (6 bases). V was clipped by 4 bases and J by 3 bases, with 14 bases between them. The length of the CDR3 is 15 residues. Germline CDR1 and CDR2: ENHRY and SYGVKD. The CDR3 coding sequence is TGTGCCATCAGTGCGGCGGGGAGGCAGACAGATACGCAGTATTTT. Its translation: CAISAAGRQTDTQYF.

The rearrangement uses TRBV10-2 and TRBJ1-6, with D unclear. The CDR3 extends over 16 amino acids. Germline CDR1 and CDR2: WSHSY and SAAADI. Trimming removed 0 bases from V and 6 bases from J, with 12 bases in between. DNA of the CDR3: TGCGCCAGCAGTGAGTCCCGTTTTGGTCCTAATTCACCCCTCCACTTT. Protein product: CASSESRFGPNSPLHF.